Listed below are T cell receptor beta chains from one sample, sequenced in a study of blood T cell repertoires in COVID-19. Produced via immunoSEQ multiplex PCR; TCRdb's table is partial and in-frame only. The repertoire includes some 95,000 clones, approximately 90% of them detected once, and roughly 2% sits in the top ten. The material sequenced was peripheral blood. The receptors shown here come from a human donor with active COVID-19. The donor label of this sample is uncertain. Both conserved end residues are part of each CDR3. D genes are given only for firm matches. Only some rows state a clone size, as once, few, many or a class for expanded clones.

>TRBJ2-7|NA|TRBV5-1|NA
CASSLSGVTYEQYF
TGCGCCAGCAGCTTGTCAGGGGTCACCTACGAGCAGTACTTC
>TRBJ2-7|NA|TRBV21-1|NA
CASSSVSRGFHEQYF
TGTGCCAGCAGCAGTGTGTCCAGGGGGTTCCACGAGCAGTACTTC
>TRBJ1-1|NA|TRBV21-1|NA
CASSLGRGDTEAFF
TGTGCCAGCAGCCTTGGGAGGGGAGACACTGAAGCTTTCTTT
>TRBJ2-7|NA|TRBV24-1|NA
CATSDRVGMLYF
TGTGCCACCAGTGACAGGGTAGGGATGTTGTACTTC
>TRBJ2-5|NA|TRBV28|TRBD2
CASTLPGLSPEKTQYF
TGTGCCAGCACCCTTCCGGGACTATCCCCCGAGAAGACCCAGTACTTC
>TRBJ2-1|NA|TRBV7-8|NA
CASSPPGQHNYGSYNEQFF
TGTGCCAGCAGCCCCCCAGGACAGCACAATTACGGGTCCTACAATGAGCAGTTCTTC
>TRBJ2-2|once|TRBV4-2|NA
CASSPQAGTGAGELFF
TGTGCCAGCAGCCCCCAGGCGGGAACAGGGGCCGGGGAGCTGTTTTTT
>TRBJ2-2|NA|TRBV4-3|NA
CASSQEGLTGELFF
TGCGCCAGCAGCCAAGAAGGACTAACCGGGGAGCTGTTTTTT
>TRBJ2-3|NA|TRBV5-1|TRBD1
CASSLSRDRDADTQYF
TGCGCCAGCAGCTTATCTCGGGACAGGGACGCAGATACGCAGTATTTT
>TRBJ2-5|NA|TRBV29-1|TRBD2
CSGGGQGQETQYF
TGCAGCGGGGGGGGTCAGGGCCAAGAGACCCAGTACTTC
>TRBJ1-2|NA|TRBV19|NA
CASSIIGTSYGYTF
TGTGCCAGTAGTATTATTGGCACCAGCTATGGCTACACCTTC
>TRBJ2-1|NA|TRBV5-4|NA
CASSFEGVHNEQFF
TGTGCCAGCAGTTTCGAGGGGGTCCACAATGAGCAGTTCTTC
>TRBJ1-1|once|TRBV29-1|NA
CSVTKGGYEAFF
TGCAGCGTTACGAAGGGAGGGTACGAAGCTTTCTTT
>TRBJ2-7|NA|TRBV7-2|TRBD1
CASSLGQGAEQYF
TGTGCCAGCAGCCTGGGACAGGGCGCCGAGCAGTACTTC
>TRBJ1-5|NA|TRBV6-2/TRBV6-3|TRBD1
CASSSRGTGLEPQHF
TGTGCCAGCAGTTCCCGGGGGACAGGCCTTGAGCCCCAGCATTTT
>TRBJ2-2|NA|TRBV7-7|TRBD2
CASSTGLGGAGTGELFF
TGTGCTAGCAGCACCGGACTCGGGGGGGCCGGGACCGGGGAGCTGTTTTTT
>TRBJ1-2|once|TRBV19|NA
CATLGTGGHTF
TGTGCCACCCTGGGGACGGGAGGCCACACCTTC
>TRBJ1-5|NA|TRBV6-1|NA
CASSEGAEQPQHF
TGTGCCAGCAGTGAGGGGGCCGAACAGCCCCAGCATTTT
>TRBJ1-2|NA|TRBV6-5|TRBD1
CASTRGQDRGYGYTF
TGTGCCAGCACCCGAGGCCAAGACAGGGGGTATGGCTACACCTTC
>TRBJ2-3|NA|TRBV6-2/TRBV6-3|TRBD2
CASSYRGENTDTQYF
TGTGCCAGCAGTTATCGGGGGGAAAACACAGATACGCAGTATTTT
>TRBJ2-7|NA|TRBV5-1|NA
CASSLDSGFSYEQYF
TGCGCCAGCAGCTTGGATTCGGGATTTTCCTACGAGCAGTACTTC
>TRBJ1-2|once|TRBV3-1/TRBV3-2|NA
CASSPRTGGYTF
TGTGCCAGCAGCCCCCGGACGGGAGGCTACACCTTC
>TRBJ2-1|once|TRBV6-2/TRBV6-3|NA
CASSYEQSHERGEQFF
TGTGCCAGCAGTTACGAACAGTCACATGAAAGGGGTGAGCAGTTCTTC
>TRBJ1-1|NA|TRBV5-1|NA
CASSSARQDPNTEAFF
TGCGCCAGCAGCTCCGCTAGACAGGACCCGAACACTGAAGCTTTCTTT
>TRBJ1-1|NA|TRBV5-1|NA
CASSLEGQGIGVNTEAFF
TGCGCCAGCAGCTTGGAAGGCCAGGGGATCGGAGTGAACACTGAAGCTTTCTTT
>TRBJ2-7|NA|TRBV5-1|NA
CASLNGGPTYEQYF
TGCGCCAGTCTCAACGGGGGGCCGACCTACGAGCAGTACTTC
>TRBJ1-2|NA|TRBV5-4|TRBD1
CASSLGQGAFPNYGYTF
TGTGCCAGCAGCTTGGGACAGGGGGCTTTCCCTAACTATGGCTACACCTTC
>TRBJ1-2|NA|TRBV3-1/TRBV3-2|TRBD1
CASSQLDRGYGYTF
TGTGCCAGCAGCCAACTGGACAGGGGATATGGCTACACCTTC
>TRBJ1-3|NA|TRBV19|NA
CASTISGLFSGNTIYF
TGTGCCAGTACCATCTCGGGTCTATTCTCTGGAAACACCATATATTTT
>TRBJ2-5|once|TRBV28|NA
CASSLSRSEETQYF
TGTGCCAGCAGTTTAAGCCGGTCGGAAGAGACCCAGTACTTC
>TRBJ2-5|NA|TRBV3-1/TRBV3-2|TRBD2
CASSPRIGGETQYF
TGTGCCAGCAGCCCAAGGATCGGGGGGGAGACCCAGTACTTC
>TRBJ1-1|NA|TRBV25-1|NA
CASTRTGIWNTEAFF
TGTGCCAGCACCCGAACGGGGATCTGGAACACTGAAGCTTTCTTT
>TRBJ2-7|once|TRBV2|NA
CASSEAPEYYEQYF
TGTGCCAGCAGTGAAGCGCCTGAGTACTACGAGCAGTACTTC
>TRBJ1-1|NA|TRBV2|NA
CARTDRPLNTEAFF
TGTGCCAGGACCGACAGGCCTCTGAACACTGAAGCTTTCTTT
>TRBJ2-2|NA|TRBV11-1|TRBD1
CASSQWDRGHTGELFF
TGTGCCAGCAGCCAATGGGACAGGGGGCACACCGGGGAGCTGTTTTTT
>TRBJ2-7|NA|TRBV7-2|NA
CASSLADNSYEQYF
TGTGCCAGCAGCTTAGCGGACAACTCGTACGAGCAGTACTTC
>TRBJ1-6|once|TRBV5-6|NA
CASSLWGGSPLHF
TGTGCCAGCAGCTTGTGGGGGGGATCACCCCTCCACTTT
>TRBJ2-3|NA|TRBV5-1|NA
CASSLQGWGTDTQYF
TGCGCCAGCAGCTTACAGGGATGGGGCACAGATACGCAGTATTTT
>TRBJ2-7|NA|TRBV10-3|NA
CAIGTRSYEQYF
TGTGCCATCGGGACACGCTCCTACGAGCAGTACTTC
>TRBJ2-4|once|TRBV11-3|NA
CASSLAPGAKNIQYF
TGTGCCAGCTCCCTAGCACCCGGAGCCAAAAACATTCAGTACTTC
>TRBJ1-6|few|TRBV7-8|TRBD1
CASSLTGTGVLPSPLHF
TGTGCCAGCAGCTTAACCGGGACAGGGGTCCTACCTTCACCCCTCCACTTT
>TRBJ2-7|NA|TRBV6-1|NA
CASSDRTGYEQYF
TGTGCCAGCAGTGATAGAACAGGCTACGAGCAGTACTTC
>TRBJ2-2|NA|TRBV24-1|NA
CATLDRNTGELFF
TGTGCCACCCTAGATAGGAACACCGGGGAGCTGTTTTTT
>TRBJ2-7|NA|TRBV2|NA
CASSATAYEQYF
TGTGCCAGCAGCGCTACCGCCTACGAGCAGTACTTC
>TRBJ1-5|NA|TRBV7-3|TRBD1
CASSPISGSGTGVVQPQHF
TGTGCCAGCAGCCCTATAAGCGGATCCGGGACAGGGGTAGTACAGCCCCAGCATTTT
>TRBJ1-2|NA|TRBV6-5|NA
CASLEEREVDGYTF
TGTGCCAGCCTCGAAGAACGGGAGGTTGATGGCTACACCTTC
>TRBJ1-2|NA|TRBV28|NA
CASSFGRRGAYGYTF
TGTGCCAGCAGTTTCGGCCGCCGGGGGGCTTATGGCTACACCTTC
>TRBJ1-4|NA|TRBV4-3|TRBD1
CASSQAWDRVVELFF
TGCGCCAGCAGCCAAGCCTGGGACAGGGTGGTGGAACTGTTTTTT
>TRBJ2-2|once|TRBV5-4|TRBD2
CASSRGGRNTGELFF
TGTGCCAGCAGCCGGGGGGGGCGGAACACCGGGGAGCTGTTTTTT
>TRBJ2-7|NA|TRBV9|TRBD1
CASGDRYRNEQYF
TGTGCCAGCGGGGACAGGTATAGAAACGAGCAGTACTTC
>TRBJ2-3|NA|TRBV3-1/TRBV3-2|NA
CASSQDPPPGRTQYF
TGTGCCAGCAGCCAAGACCCGCCCCCAGGGCGGACGCAGTATTTT